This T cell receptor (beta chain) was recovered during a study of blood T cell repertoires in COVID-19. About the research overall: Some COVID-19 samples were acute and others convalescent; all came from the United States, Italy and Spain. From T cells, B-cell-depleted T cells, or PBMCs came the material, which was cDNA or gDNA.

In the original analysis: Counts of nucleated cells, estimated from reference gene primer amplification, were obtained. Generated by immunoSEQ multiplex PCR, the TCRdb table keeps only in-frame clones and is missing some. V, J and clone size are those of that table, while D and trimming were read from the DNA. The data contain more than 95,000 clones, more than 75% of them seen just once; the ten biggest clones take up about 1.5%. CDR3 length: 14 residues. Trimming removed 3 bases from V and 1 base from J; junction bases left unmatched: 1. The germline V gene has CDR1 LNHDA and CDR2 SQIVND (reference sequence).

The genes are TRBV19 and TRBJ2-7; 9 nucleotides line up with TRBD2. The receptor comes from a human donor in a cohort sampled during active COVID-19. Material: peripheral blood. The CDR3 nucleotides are TGTGCCAGTAGTATTAGCGGGAGATCCTACGAGCAGTACTTC. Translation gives CASSISGRSYEQYF.